A selection of T cell receptor beta chains follows, all from one sample in a study of identical twins. TCRdb re-analysed the 5' RACE reads in MiXCR, keeping a single row per CDR3 protein. The sample has 450,000 or so distinct CDR3 sequences; roughly a quarter are singletons. These data were also filed under a second study, of T cells expressing NK-cell markers.

The sequenced sample consisted of CD4+ T cells sorted from blood. These receptor sequences come from a woman aged 18-29 years in good health. The CDR3 runs from the conserved cysteine through the conserved F or W.

V	length	J	CDR3
TRBV12-3/TRBV12-4	13	TRBJ2-1	CASSFKFGNEQFF
TRBV7-2	14	TRBJ1-4	CASSLSGANEKLFF
TRBV20-1	16	TRBJ2-7	CSASSVIGGLQYEQYF
TRBV6-5	17	TRBJ2-2	CASSFGTSGSRTGELFF
TRBV29-1	14	TRBJ1-1	CSGGQGARNTEAFF
TRBV20-1	16	TRBJ2-7	CSADRPTSGDPYEQYF
TRBV9	12	TRBJ2-2	CASSVDRGVLFF
TRBV7-9	10	TRBJ1-1	CASASTEAFF
TRBV5-1	13	TRBJ2-5	CASTFAGAETQYF
TRBV7-9	11	TRBJ1-1	CASSLQGYAFF
TRBV12-3/TRBV12-4	13	TRBJ2-1	CASSLGGKSEQFF
TRBV12-3/TRBV12-4	14	TRBJ1-6	CASSLGTGISPLHF
TRBV5-1	17	TRBJ1-1	CASSLAAGGTGTTEAFF
TRBV6-2/TRBV6-3	15	TRBJ2-2	CASSSQRSNTGELFF
TRBV29-1	14	TRBJ2-5	CSVGGNSGLETQYF
TRBV7-8	15	TRBJ2-3	CASSFKRGGPDTQYF
TRBV11-3	17	TRBJ2-1	CASSFFSGRGAYNEQFF
TRBV5-1	13	TRBJ1-2	CASSLFVGYGYTF